The 21 T cell receptor beta chains below all came from one sample that was sequenced in a study of cytomegalovirus exposure and HLA in healthy donors (dated by TCRdb to the late 2010s). Receptor amplification or capture employed the immunoSEQ multiplex PCR assay. For the multiplex PCR, a mixture combining 60 forward primers for TCR Vbeta segments and 13 reverse primers for TCR Jbeta segments was used. Imported from immuneACCESS, the table was reduced by TCRdb to in-frame sequences with V and J called. These copies leave out some clones; in studies compared against another copy, an unresolved V gene accounts for under half, and the cause of the remainder is not known. For this sample the table gives 150,000 to 200,000 clones, of which 79% were detected only once. Together, the top ten hold under 0.75% of the sample. Sequenced input: PBMCs. Source of these receptors: a woman in her thirties or forties in good health and CMV-seronegative.

The chain couples TRBV28 to TRBJ1-6; 7 bases line up with TRBD1. Germline CDR1 reads MDHEN; CDR2 reads SYDVKM. V shed 8 bases and J 0 bases; nucleotides not matched to a gene: 7. This CDR3 comprises 16 residues. The CDR3 coding sequence is TGTGCCAGCGAGACAGGGTCAAGCTCCTATAATTCACCCCTCCACTTT. As protein: CASETGSSSYNSPLHF.

The chain has TRBV19 and TRBJ1-1; TRBD1 is a possible D gene (6 bases). Deletions cut 6 bases from V and 7 bases from J, with 15 bases between. Germline loops: CDR1 LNHDA, CDR2 SQIVND (reference sequence). This CDR3 is 13 amino acids long. CDR3: CASRGRGASEAFF. The CDR3 region has the DNA TGTGCCAGTAGGGGGAGGGGGGCGAGTGAAGCTTTCTTT.

This clone was detected a few times. The V call is TRBV6-6, the J call TRBJ1-1, with 9 bases that match TRBD1. Germline assignment: CDR1 MNHNY and CDR2 SVGAGI (reference sequence). The CDR3 runs to 14 residues. V lost 5 bases and J lost 5; bases outside the gene matches: 6. In DNA form, the CDR3 reads TGTGCCAGCAGTCGAACAGGGGGCAGGACTGAAGCTTTCTTT. Protein product: CASSRTGGRTEAFF.

The chain has TRBV5-1 and TRBJ2-2; 7 nucleotides agree with TRBD2. In germline, CDR1 is SGHRS, CDR2 YFSETQ. The CDR3 is made up of 17 amino acids. The ends lost 5 bases at V and 4 bases at J; junction bases unmatched: 14. CDR3 coding DNA: TGCGCCAGCAGTTTAGGTCCCCAAGCGGGAAGCACCGGGGAGCTGTTTTTT. Translated, it gives CASSLGPQAGSTGELFF.

The CDR3 DNA reads TGCGCCAGCAGCCAGGAGACAGGTGCAGGCTACGAGCAGTACTTC. It yields the protein CASSQETGAGYEQYF. This chain connects TRBV4-1 to TRBJ2-7, with D maybe TRBD1 (6 bases). The CDR3 is 15 residues long. Germline CDR1 reads MGHRA; CDR2 reads YSYEKL. V was pared by 3 bases and J by 3 bases, with 15 bases between.

This clone showed up just a few times. The CDR3 nucleotides are TGTGCCAGCAGCTTTCAGGGGGGGAACACTGAAGCTTTCTTT. Translation: CASSFQGGNTEAFF. V is TRBV7-8 and J is TRBJ1-1; TRBD1 aligns across 7 bases. Germline loops: CDR1 SGHVS, CDR2 FQNEAQ. Trimming cost V 3 bases and J 1 base; bases outside gene matches: 2. The CDR3 sequence is 14 residues long. The full variable domain, rest sourced from reference TRBV7-8 and TRBJ1-1, is GAGVSQSPRYKVAKRGQDVALRCDPISGHVSLFWYQQALGQGPEFLTYFQNEAQLDKSGLPSDRFFAERPEGSVSTLKIQRTQQEDSAVYLCASSFQGGNTEAFFGQGTRLTVV.

This clone was seen just once. This sequence joins TRBV5-5 and TRBJ2-2; D not resolved. From germline, CDR1 is SGHKS and CDR2 YYEKEE (reference sequence). The V end was cut by 2 bases, the J end by 6 bases, with 14 bases between. This CDR3 comprises 15 residues. CDR3 residues: CASSFLISTSGELFF. DNA for the CDR3: TGTGCCAGCAGCTTCCTGATAAGTACATCCGGGGAGCTGTTTTTT.

V and J are TRBV10-2 and TRBJ1-2; TRBD1 aligns across 8 bases. CDR1 WSHSY and CDR2 SAAADI come from the germline V gene. J lost 5 bases, V lost 11 bases, and 7 bases had no gene match. The CDR3 sequence is 12 residues long. CDR3 DNA: TGCGCCTTACGGACAGGGCGGTATGGCTACACCTTC. This gives the protein CALRTGRYGYTF.

This clone was recorded only once. The chain joins TRBV18 to TRBJ2-1, with 9 bases aligning to TRBD1. This CDR3 is built from 15 residues. V trimming: 6 bases; J trimming: 0 bases; junction bases outside the gene matches: 3. Germline CDR1 reads KGHSH; CDR2 reads LQKENI. The CDR3 spells CASSQTGGSYNEQFF. CDR3 in DNA: TGTGCCAGCTCGCAGACAGGGGGCTCCTACAATGAGCAGTTCTTC.

The chain joins TRBV6-1 to TRBJ1-5; D is unresolved. V lost 3 bases to trimming and J lost 3 bases, with 9 bases between them. The germline gives CDR1 MNHNS, CDR2 SASEGT. The CDR3 runs to 14 residues. Here the CDR3 DNA reads TGTGCCAGCAGTGAGTGGAGGGCCAATCAGCCCCAGCATTTT. Translated, it gives CASSEWRANQPQHF.

The chain recombines TRBV15 with TRBJ2-5; 10 nucleotides align to TRBD2. The V gene end was trimmed by 0 bases and the J gene end by 5 bases; junction bases not matched to a gene: 18. This CDR3 has 20 residues. Germline V CDR1 and CDR2: LNHNV, YYDKDF (reference sequence). The CDR3 loop is CATSRDLVAGGVLPRETQYF. The CDR3 DNA reads TGTGCCACCAGCAGAGATCTCGTAGCGGGGGGAGTCCTCCCTCGGGAGACCCAGTACTTC. The full variable domain, completed using reference TRBV15 and TRBJ2-5, is DAMVIQNPRYQVTQFGKPVTLSCSQTLNHNVMYWYQQKSSQAPKLLFHYYDKDFNNEADTPDNFQSRRPNTSFCFLDIRSPGLGDTAMYLCATSRDLVAGGVLPRETQYFGPGTRLLVL.

V and J are TRBV5-4 and TRBJ2-3, with 8 bases matching TRBD2. V shed 4 bases, J shed 4 bases, and the junction held 14 bases outside the gene matches. There are 17 residues in the CDR3. In germline, CDR1 is SGHNT, CDR2 YYREEE (reference sequence). CDR3 amino acids: CASSQPERGRLADTQYF. CDR3 nucleotide sequence: TGTGCCAGCAGCCAGCCGGAGCGGGGGAGACTCGCAGATACGCAGTATTTT.

This clone was detected once. The chain employs TRBV28 and TRBJ1-5; TRBD1 aligns across 10 bases. The CDR3 has 15 amino acids. J was trimmed by 6 bases and V by 4 bases; bases with no gene match: 6. Germline V lookup: CDR1 MDHEN, CDR2 SYDVKM. The CDR3 region is CASSSRDRGLQPQHF. CDR3 nucleotides: TGTGCCAGCAGTTCACGGGACAGGGGTCTTCAGCCCCAGCATTTT. Variable domain in full (rest from reference TRBV28 and TRBJ1-5): DVKVTQSSRYLVKRTGEKVFLECVQDMDHENMFWYRQDPGLGLRLIYFSYDVKMKEKGDIPEGYSVSREKKERFSLILESASTNQTSMYLCASSSRDRGLQPQHFGDGTRLSIL.

J is TRBJ1-1 and V is TRBV9; 11 bases align to TRBD1. Germline assignment: CDR1 SGDLS and CDR2 YYNGEE. Trimming cost V 2 bases and J 6 bases; bases outside gene matches: 18. This CDR3 comprises 19 residues. CDR3 bases: TGTGCCAGCAGCGTTAAAATCGGACAGGGGGCGCCTGGTAGAGCTGAAGCTTTCTTT. This gives the protein CASSVKIGQGAPGRAEAFF.

This chain connects TRBV18 to TRBJ2-7; D may be TRBD2 (5 bases). Per the germline V gene, CDR1 is KGHSH and CDR2 is LQKENI. CDR3 size: 14 residues. V was pared by 3 bases and J by 2 bases, with 11 bases between. The CDR3 sequence is CASSPSRDAYEQYF. The CDR3 nucleotides are TGTGCCAGCTCACCCTCCCGGGATGCCTACGAGCAGTACTTC.

V is TRBV27 and J is TRBJ2-1; 7 nucleotides align to TRBD2. This CDR3 comprises 12 residues. Losses at the gene ends were 6 bases for V and 12 bases for J; bases not matched to a gene: 8. Germline-derived CDR1 and CDR2 are MNHEY and SMNVEV (reference sequence). The CDR3 DNA reads as TGTGCCAGCAGCCCAAGCGGGGTAGCGCAGTTCTTC. Amino acids: CASSPSGVAQFF.

V is TRBV5-4 and J is TRBJ1-1; the D gene is possibly TRBD1 (5 bases). Germline assignment: CDR1 SGHNT and CDR2 YYREEE (reference sequence). There are 13 residues in the CDR3. Trimming pared 0 bases from V and 8 bases from J, leaving 11 bases between. The CDR3 sequence: CASSLGQNIEAFF. The CDR3 nucleotides are TGTGCCAGCAGCTTGGGACAGAACATCGAAGCTTTCTTT.

This sequence joins TRBV2 and TRBJ2-7; D is perhaps TRBD1 (8 bases). Germline loops: CDR1 SNHLY, CDR2 FYNNEI. The V end was cut by 3 bases, the J end by 2 bases, with 20 bases between. The CDR3 sequence is 17 residues long. The CDR3 region is CASSEGGTGQRPYEQYF. CDR3 DNA: TGTGCCAGCAGTGAGGGGGGGACAGGCCAACGACCCTACGAGCAGTACTTC.

This chain joins TRBV4-3 and TRBJ2-1; 9 bases fit TRBD2. The V segment lost 0 bases and the J segment 7 bases; nucleotides outside the gene matches: 7. Germline V lookup: CDR1 LGHNA, CDR2 YSLEER. This CDR3 region has 16 residues. CDR3 protein: CASSQDPAGGRNEQFF. In DNA form, the CDR3 reads TGCGCCAGCAGCCAAGATCCAGCGGGAGGCAGAAATGAGCAGTTCTTC.

This clone turned up a few times. The chain links TRBV7-8 to TRBJ1-3, with D possibly matching TRBD1 (6 bases). This CDR3 contains 16 residues. Trimming removed 4 bases at V and 4 bases at J, with 17 bases between. Germline-derived CDR1 and CDR2 are SGHVS and FQNEAQ. DNA of the CDR3: TGTGCCAGCAGCTCCACAGGGCCTCGGTGGGGAAACACCATATATTTT. It codes for CASSSTGPRWGNTIYF.

This clone appeared a single time. V and J are TRBV5-1 and TRBJ1-1, with a possible D match to TRBD1 (5 bases). This CDR3 region has 15 residues. The germline V gene encodes CDR1 SGHRS and CDR2 YFSETQ. V shed 0 bases and J shed 7 bases, with 16 bases lying between them. The CDR3 protein is CASSLGGGGRCEAFF. The CDR3 nucleotides are TGCGCCAGCAGCTTGGGGGGGGGAGGGAGGTGTGAAGCTTTCTTT.